This T cell receptor (beta chain) comes out of a study of T-cell reconstitution after alpha-beta-depleted transplantation in children. Broader study findings: By one year post-transplant, T-cell counts and diversity largely arose from T cells that were newly produced. Approximately two months post-transplant, alpha-beta T cells reportedly originated from several hundred expanded graft clones. The high TCRbeta diversity at day 60 in some patients came from surviving recipient T cells and thymic progenitors.

The CDR3 spans 12 residues. Trimming stripped 4 bases from V and 5 bases from J, with 11 bases between. The germline CDR1 and CDR2 sequences are SQVTM and ANQGSEA. In this sample, this clonotype turned up a few times. Its antigen remains unknown. Unique molecular identifiers tagged the TCRbeta library. TCRdb called the PCR reads again in MiXCR, with one record for every CDR3 protein. Among 780,000 or so distinct CDR3 sequences, roughly 15% were seen once, and the ten largest hold roughly 4.8%. Sequenced material: PBMCs, mostly from graft donor cells, taken 360 days after TCRalphabeta/CD19-depleted stem cell transplant. The chain couples TRBV29-1 to TRBJ2-5; D perhaps matches TRBD2 (6 bases). The receptor's source is a male patient younger than 18 who had a stem cell transplant for acute lymphoblastic leukemia, so the T cells may come from the graft donor. CDR3 residues: CSVGLETETQYF. The CDR3 region has the DNA TGCAGCGTTGGACTAGAGACGGAGACCCAGTACTTC. Based on the CDR3 plus reference TRBV29-1 and TRBJ2-5, the full variable domain is SAVISQKPSRDICQRGTSLTIQCQVDSQVTMMFWYRQQPGQSLTLIATANQGSEATYESGFVIDKFPISRPNLTFSTLTVSNMSPEDSSIYLCSVGLETETQYFGPGTRLLVL.